The 26 T cell receptor beta chains below come from one sample, sequenced in a study of early T cells in non-severe SARS-CoV-2 infection (dated by TCRdb to the early 2020s). Library prep was done by 5' RACE. The reads were generated on a NextSeq 500. TCRdb cleaned the public reads at Q25 with fastp, built clones with MiXCR and kept in-frame beta chains. Every distinct CDR3 protein forms one entry, paired with its most common genes and DNA. This sample comprises about 80,000 distinct CDR3 sequences, 9.5% to 13% of them detected only once. The ten largest account for over 2.5% of the sample. Sequences were obtained from whole blood. The receptors come from an adult who was a healthcare worker with PCR-confirmed SARS-CoV-2 infection or an uninfected control (not recorded which).

The sample holds a few counts of this clonotype. The rearrangement joins TRBV29-1 to TRBJ2-2; D is unclear. Trimming took 5 bases from V and 1 from J, leaving 2 bases between them. Per the germline V gene, CDR1 is SQVTM and CDR2 is ANQGSEA. The CDR3 runs 11 residues. CDR3 in amino acids: CSVKNTGELFF. The CDR3 DNA is TGCAGCGTTAAGAACACCGGGGAGCTGTTTTTT.

This clonotype was seen repeatedly, ten times or more. The chain couples TRBV3-1 to TRBJ1-6; D uncertain. Germline V gene data show CDR1 as LGHDT and CDR2 as YNNKEL (reference sequence). V was trimmed by 5 bases and J by 7 bases, leaving 9 bases between them. The length of the CDR3 is 13 residues. CDR3 DNA sequence: TGTGCCAGCAGCGTCGACGGGAATTCACCCCTCCACTTT. It translates to CASSVDGNSPLHF.

This clonotype was seen a handful of times. The gene calls are TRBV12-3 or TRBV12-4 and TRBJ1-5; no reliable D call. The V end lost 5 bases, the J end lost 1 base, and 9 bases lay between the germline ends. The CDR3 is made up of 14 amino acids. The CDR3 nucleotides read TGTGCCAGCAGTCCAGCGACAAGCAATCAGCCCCAGCATTTT. Amino acid sequence: CASSPATSNQPQHF.

This clonotype was seen repeatedly, ten times or more. The chain joins TRBV19 to TRBJ1-4, with D possibly matching TRBD1 (5 bases). The CDR3 spans 15 residues. The ends were cut back, 7 bases at V and 0 bases at J, with 12 bases in the middle. Looked up from germline, CDR1 is LNHDA and CDR2 is SQIVND (reference sequence). In nucleotides, the CDR3 is TGTGCCAGTACGGAAGGGGCTGCAACTAATGAAAAACTGTTTTTT. This codes for CASTEGAATNEKLFF.

This clonotype was picked up a small number of times. The rearrangement links TRBV12-3 or TRBV12-4 to TRBJ1-4; possible D gene TRBD1, 5 bases. V was trimmed by 5 bases and J by 5 bases, leaving 18 bases between them. The CDR3 totals 16 residues. CDR3 nucleotides: TGTGCCAGCAGTAGCCAGGGTTTAAGGTCGAATGAAAAACTGTTTTTT. Residues: CASSSQGLRSNEKLFF.

This chain joins TRBV29-1 and TRBJ1-1; D not resolved. Trimming stripped 6 bases from V and 2 bases from J, with 7 bases between. The V gene's germline CDR1 is SQVTM and CDR2 ANQGSEA. The CDR3 is 11 amino acids. The CDR3 DNA is TGCAGCGTCAACAGCAACACTGAAGCTTTCTTT. The encoded protein is CSVNSNTEAFF.

The chain combines TRBV3-1 with TRBJ1-4; unclear D gene. Trimming stripped 7 bases from V and 8 bases from J, with 8 bases between. Germline values: CDR1 LGHDT, CDR2 YNNKEL (reference sequence). CDR3 size: 11 residues. The CDR3 DNA reads as TGTGCCAGCACCATTGAAGAAAAACTGTTTTTT. Translating it yields CASTIEEKLFF.

This clonotype showed up many times. The chain has TRBV11-2 and TRBJ2-4, with unresolved D. The germline V and J ends were trimmed by 5 bases and 1 base, with 6 bases remaining between them. The CDR3 extends over 13 amino acids. Germline V gene sequence: CDR1 SGHAT, CDR2 FQNNGV. CDR3 protein: CASSVSAKNIQYF. In DNA, the CDR3 is TGTGCCAGCAGCGTGTCGGCCAAAAACATTCAGTACTTC. The whole variable domain, filled in from reference TRBV11-2 and TRBJ2-4, reads EAGVAQSPRYKIIEKRQSVAFWCNPISGHATLYWYQQILGQGPKLLIQFQNNGVVDDSQLPKDRFSAERLKGVDSTLKIQPAKLEDSAVYLCASSVSAKNIQYFGAGTRLSVL.

This clonotype was seen a few times. The chain is built from TRBV13 and TRBJ2-7; D is tentatively TRBD1 or TRBD2 (6 bases each). The CDR3 runs to 15 residues. Germline values: CDR1 PRHDT, CDR2 FYEKMQ (reference sequence). Deletions cut 3 bases from V and 2 bases from J, with 14 bases between. The CDR3 sequence is CASSFVGGGTYEQYF. The CDR3 nucleotides read TGTGCCAGCAGCTTTGTGGGGGGCGGAACCTACGAGCAGTACTTC.

This sequence joins TRBV11-2 and TRBJ2-1, with D uncertain. The CDR3 extends over 17 amino acids. V was cut by 6 bases and J by 2 bases, with 20 bases left in between. Germline CDR1 SGHAT, CDR2 FQNNGV. This chain's CDR3 is CASSSTQRPLAYNEQFF. For the CDR3, the DNA is TGTGCCAGCAGTTCCACCCAAAGACCCTTAGCCTACAATGAGCAGTTCTTC.

The chain joins TRBV7-2 to TRBJ1-1, with 9 bases lining up with TRBD1. This CDR3 spans 12 amino acids. V lost 3 bases, J lost 11 bases, and 4 bases stayed unmatched. Per germline, CDR1 SGHTA and CDR2 FQGNSA. The CDR3: CASSLGQGMAFF. In nucleotides, the CDR3 is TGTGCCAGCAGCTTGGGACAGGGAATGGCTTTCTTT.

There are a few counts of this clonotype. The rearrangement joins TRBV15 to TRBJ2-3, with 10 bases aligning to TRBD2. V lost 4 bases, J lost 8 bases, and 3 bases stayed unmatched. The CDR3 is made up of 13 amino acids. CDR1 LNHNV and CDR2 YYDKDF come from the germline V gene (reference sequence). The CDR3 DNA reads TGTGCCACCAGCAAGCGGGAGGGCCCTACGCAGTATTTT. Amino acid sequence: CATSKREGPTQYF.

This clonotype was seen a handful of times. The chain carries TRBV7-2 and TRBJ2-3; 9 bases are a match to TRBD1. Germline-derived CDR1 and CDR2 are SGHTA and FQGNSA. The J segment lost 5 bases and the V segment lost 4 bases, leaving 1 base of the junction unmatched. CDR3 size: 13 residues. The CDR3 loop is CASSSDRGDTQYF. The CDR3 coding sequence is TGTGCCAGCAGCTCGGACAGGGGAGATACGCAGTATTTT. The full variable domain, with the rest looked up from reference TRBV7-2 and TRBJ2-3, is GAGVSQSPSNKVTEKGKDVELRCDPISGHTALYWYRQSLGQGLEFLIYFQGNSAPDKSGLPSDRFSAERTGGSVSTLTIQRTQQEDSAVYLCASSSDRGDTQYFGPGTRLTVL.

This clonotype was seen at least ten times. This chain connects TRBV6-2 or TRBV6-3 to TRBJ2-2; tentative D call: TRBD1 (5 bases). The CDR3 runs to 11 residues. V gave up 6 bases and J gave up 7 bases, with 6 bases separating them. Germline V CDR1 and CDR2: MNHEY, SVGEGT. The CDR3 sequence is CASSQGGELFF. The CDR3 region has the DNA TGTGCCAGCAGCCAGGGCGGGGAGCTGTTTTTT.

The chain uses TRBV2 and TRBJ1-2; the D is unclear. The CDR3 runs 13 residues. Trimming took off 7 bases at V and 4 bases at J, with 13 bases between the two ends. The V gene's germline CDR1 is SNHLY and CDR2 FYNNEI. The CDR3 is CASTGTSFYGYTF. The CDR3 nucleotides are TGTGCCAGCACGGGCACAAGTTTCTATGGCTACACCTTC.

This clonotype was counted many times. The chain is built from TRBV7-8 and TRBJ2-3, with 14 nucleotides matching TRBD2. This CDR3 has 16 amino acids. Germline V gives CDR1 SGHVS, CDR2 FQNEAQ. V gave up 4 bases and J gave up 1 base; unmatched junction bases: 1. This CDR3 is CASSWTSGGRTDTQYF. CDR3 nucleotide sequence: TGTGCCAGCAGCTGGACTAGCGGGGGGCGCACAGATACGCAGTATTTT.

V gene TRBV10-3 combines with J gene TRBJ1-2; D perhaps matches TRBD1 (5 bases). Germline V gives CDR1 ENHRY, CDR2 SYGVKD. The germline V and J ends were trimmed by 0 bases and 4 bases, with 9 bases remaining between them. The CDR3 runs 14 residues. The CDR3 DNA follows: TGTGCCATCAGTGAGTCGGGGACCACCTATGGCTACACCTTC. Its protein is CAISESGTTYGYTF.

The V and J genes are TRBV5-4 and TRBJ2-7; D might be TRBD2 (5 bases). Germline CDR1 reads SGHNT; CDR2 reads YYREEE (reference sequence). V was pared by 1 base and J by 5 bases, with 10 bases between. This CDR3 region has 13 residues. The CDR3 DNA sequence: TGTGCCAGCAGCTTGTTCGGGATCAACGAGCAGTACTTC. Its protein is CASSLFGINEQYF.

This clonotype was recorded many times. The chain is built from TRBV12-3 or TRBV12-4 and TRBJ2-5, with 12 bases aligning to TRBD2. The trim removed 6 bases at V and 0 bases at J, leaving 11 bases unmatched. The CDR3 covers 18 residues. The CDR3 loop is CASSPMVLAGGYQETQYF. CDR3 bases: TGTGCCAGCAGCCCGATGGTCCTAGCGGGGGGGTACCAAGAGACCCAGTACTTC.

Many counts were recorded for this clonotype. This chain joins TRBV27 and TRBJ2-5; D gene unclear. Looked up from germline, CDR1 is MNHEY and CDR2 is SMNVEV (reference sequence). Trimming took 3 bases from V and 5 from J, leaving 13 bases between them. The CDR3 totals 14 residues. In DNA form, the CDR3 reads TGTGCCAGCAGTTTTTTGGCCCACGGGGAGACCCAGTACTTC. It codes for CASSFLAHGETQYF.

The table lists this clonotype with a few counts. The chain is built from TRBV24-1 and TRBJ2-7, with 8 bases aligning to TRBD2. The CDR3 totals 13 residues. V lost 5 bases and J lost 4; bases outside the gene matches: 3. The germline V gene has CDR1 KGHDR and CDR2 SFDVKD. CDR3 sequence (DNA): TGTGCCACCAGTGCCCCGGGAGGGTACGAGCAGTACTTC. This sequence encodes CATSAPGGYEQYF.

This clonotype occurred many times. This chain joins TRBV2 and TRBJ1-4, with D unresolved. Trimming pared 6 bases from V and 4 bases from J, leaving 21 bases between. In germline, CDR1 is SNHLY, CDR2 FYNNEI. This CDR3 spans 17 amino acids. Here the CDR3 reads CASRPSILVRINEKLFF. The DNA for the CDR3 is TGTGCCAGCAGACCTTCGATACTTGTCAGGATTAATGAAAAACTGTTTTTT.

Ten or more counts support this clonotype. The rearrangement links TRBV6-1 to TRBJ1-4; weak D call: TRBD1 (5 bases). Germline CDR1 and CDR2: MNHNS and SASEGT. The V gene lost 1 base and the J gene lost 4 bases, with 16 bases spanning the gap. The CDR3 covers 17 residues. This CDR3 is CASSEEAGIGGNEKLFF. Written as DNA, the CDR3 is TGTGCCAGCAGTGAAGAAGCAGGGATCGGGGGTAATGAAAAACTGTTTTTT.

This clonotype was counted many times. The chain carries TRBV27 and TRBJ2-7, with 8 bases aligning to TRBD2. CDR1 is MNHEY and CDR2 is SMNVEV in the germline V gene (reference sequence). The V and J ends lost 2 bases and 3 bases, in that order; junction bases with no gene match: 12. CDR3 length: 17 amino acids. Written as DNA, the CDR3 is TGTGCCAGCAGTTTAACTCGCTCGGCGGGGGGATACTACGAGCAGTACTTC. Translating gives CASSLTRSAGGYYEQYF.

V and J are TRBV7-2 and TRBJ1-6, with TRBD1 identical over 8 bases. Germline V CDR1 and CDR2: SGHTA, FQGNSA. The CDR3 loop spans 13 amino acids. Losses at the gene ends were 4 bases for V and 9 bases for J; bases not matched to a gene: 2. DNA for the CDR3: TGTGCCAGCAGCTCAGGACAGGGTTCACCCCTCCACTTT. Translating it yields CASSSGQGSPLHF.

J is TRBJ1-1 and V is TRBV2; D might be TRBD1 (5 bases). Looked up from germline, CDR1 is SNHLY and CDR2 is FYNNEI. Between the trimmed V and J ends, which lost 6 bases and 7 bases, there was a span of 12 bases. This CDR3 has 12 amino acids. As DNA, the CDR3 is TGTGCCAGCAGATTCGACAGCTATGAAGCTTTCTTT. Translated: CASRFDSYEAFF.